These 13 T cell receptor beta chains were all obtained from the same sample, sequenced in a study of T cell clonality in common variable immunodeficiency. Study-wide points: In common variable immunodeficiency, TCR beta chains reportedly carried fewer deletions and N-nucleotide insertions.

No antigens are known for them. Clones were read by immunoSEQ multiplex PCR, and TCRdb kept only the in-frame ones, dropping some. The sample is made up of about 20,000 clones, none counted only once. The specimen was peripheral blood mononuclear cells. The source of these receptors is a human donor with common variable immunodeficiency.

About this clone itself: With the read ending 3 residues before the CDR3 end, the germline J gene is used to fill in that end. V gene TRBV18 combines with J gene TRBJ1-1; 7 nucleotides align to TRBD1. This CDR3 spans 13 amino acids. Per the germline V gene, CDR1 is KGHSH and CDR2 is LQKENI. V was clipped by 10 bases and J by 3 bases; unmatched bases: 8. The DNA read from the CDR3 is TGTGCCACCCGCCGACAGGGAGACACTGAA. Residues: CATRRQGDTE. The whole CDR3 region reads CATRRQGDTEAFF.

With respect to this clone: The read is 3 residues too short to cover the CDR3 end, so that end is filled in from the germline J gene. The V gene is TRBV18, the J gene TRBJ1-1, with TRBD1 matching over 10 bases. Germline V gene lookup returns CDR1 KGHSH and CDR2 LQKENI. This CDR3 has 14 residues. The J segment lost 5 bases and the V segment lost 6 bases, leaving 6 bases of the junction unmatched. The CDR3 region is CASSGQGIGTEAFF. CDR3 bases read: TGTGCCAGCTCGGGACAGGGGATAGGGACTGAA.

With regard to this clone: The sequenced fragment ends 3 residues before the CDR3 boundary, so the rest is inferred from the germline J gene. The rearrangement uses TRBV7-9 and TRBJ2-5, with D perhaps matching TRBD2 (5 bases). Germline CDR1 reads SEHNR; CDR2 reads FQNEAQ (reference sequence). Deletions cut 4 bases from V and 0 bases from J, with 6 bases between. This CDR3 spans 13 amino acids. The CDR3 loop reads CASSWTYQETQYF. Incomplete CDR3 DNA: TGTGCCAGCAGCTGGACTTACCAAGAGACC.

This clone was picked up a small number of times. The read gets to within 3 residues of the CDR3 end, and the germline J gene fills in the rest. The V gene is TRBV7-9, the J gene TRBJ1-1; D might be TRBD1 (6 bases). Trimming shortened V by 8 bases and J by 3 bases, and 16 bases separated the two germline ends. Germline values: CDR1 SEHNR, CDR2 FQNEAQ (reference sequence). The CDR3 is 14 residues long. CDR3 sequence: CASDPYRVYTEAFF. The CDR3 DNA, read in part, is TGTGCCAGCGACCCCTACAGGGTTTACACTGAA.

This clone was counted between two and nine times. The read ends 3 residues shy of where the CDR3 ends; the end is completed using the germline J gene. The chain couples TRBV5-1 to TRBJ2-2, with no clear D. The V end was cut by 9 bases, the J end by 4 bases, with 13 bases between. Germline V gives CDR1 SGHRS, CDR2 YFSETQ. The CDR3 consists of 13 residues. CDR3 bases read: TGCGCCACCCCCAACAAGATCACCGGGGAG. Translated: CATPNKITGE. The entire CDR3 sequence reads CATPNKITGELFF.

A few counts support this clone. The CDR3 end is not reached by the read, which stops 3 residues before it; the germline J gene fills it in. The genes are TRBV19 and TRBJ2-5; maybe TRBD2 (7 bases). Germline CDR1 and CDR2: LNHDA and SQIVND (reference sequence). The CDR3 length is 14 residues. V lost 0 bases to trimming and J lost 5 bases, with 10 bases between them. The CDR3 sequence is CASSIDGGRETQYF. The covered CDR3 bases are TGTGCCAGTAGTATAGACGGGGGGCGGGAGACC.

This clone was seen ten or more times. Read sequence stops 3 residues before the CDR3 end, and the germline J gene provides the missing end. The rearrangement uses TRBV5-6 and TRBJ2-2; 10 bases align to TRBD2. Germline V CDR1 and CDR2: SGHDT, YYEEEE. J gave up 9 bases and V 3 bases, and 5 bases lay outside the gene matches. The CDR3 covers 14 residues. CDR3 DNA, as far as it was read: TGTGCCAGCAGCTCAAGCGGGAGGGTCAGGGAG. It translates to CASSSSGRVRE. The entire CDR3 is CASSSSGRVRELFF.

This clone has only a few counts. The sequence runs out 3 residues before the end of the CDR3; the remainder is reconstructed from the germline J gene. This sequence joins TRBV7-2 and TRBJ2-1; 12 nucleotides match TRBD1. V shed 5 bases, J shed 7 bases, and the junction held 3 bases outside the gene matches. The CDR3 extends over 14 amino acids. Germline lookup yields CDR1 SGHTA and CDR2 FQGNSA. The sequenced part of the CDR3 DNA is TGTGCCAGCAGCCGGGACAGGGGGCCAAATGAG. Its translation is CASSRDRGPNE. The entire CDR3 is CASSRDRGPNEQFF. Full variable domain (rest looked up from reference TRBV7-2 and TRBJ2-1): GAGVSQSPSNKVTEKGKDVELRCDPISGHTALYWYRQSLGQGLEFLIYFQGNSAPDKSGLPSDRFSAERTGGSVSTLTIQRTQQEDSAVYLCASSRDRGPNEQFFGPGTRLTVL.

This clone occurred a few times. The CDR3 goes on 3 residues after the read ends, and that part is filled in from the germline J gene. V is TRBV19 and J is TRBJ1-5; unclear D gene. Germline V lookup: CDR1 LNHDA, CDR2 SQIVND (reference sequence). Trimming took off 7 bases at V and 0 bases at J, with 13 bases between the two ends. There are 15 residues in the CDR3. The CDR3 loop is CASKWEDYSNQPQHF. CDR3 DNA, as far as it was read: TGTGCCAGTAAATGGGAAGACTATAGCAATCAGCCC.

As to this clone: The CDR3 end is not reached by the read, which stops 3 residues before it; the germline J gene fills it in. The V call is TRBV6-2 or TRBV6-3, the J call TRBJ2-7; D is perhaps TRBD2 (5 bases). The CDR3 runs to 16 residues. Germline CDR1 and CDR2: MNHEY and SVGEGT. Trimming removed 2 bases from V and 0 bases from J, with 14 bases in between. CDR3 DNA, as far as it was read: TGTGCCAGCAGTTACCGAACTAGGTCTCTCTCCTACGAG. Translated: CASSYRTRSLSYE. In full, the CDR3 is CASSYRTRSLSYEQYF.

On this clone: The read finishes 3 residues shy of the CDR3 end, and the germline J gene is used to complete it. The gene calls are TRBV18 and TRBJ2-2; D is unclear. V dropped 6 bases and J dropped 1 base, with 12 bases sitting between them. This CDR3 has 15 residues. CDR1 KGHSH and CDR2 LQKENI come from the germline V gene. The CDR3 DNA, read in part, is TGTGCCAGCTCCGAACGGTCCGGGAACACCGGGGAG. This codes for CASSERSGNTGE. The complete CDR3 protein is CASSERSGNTGELFF.

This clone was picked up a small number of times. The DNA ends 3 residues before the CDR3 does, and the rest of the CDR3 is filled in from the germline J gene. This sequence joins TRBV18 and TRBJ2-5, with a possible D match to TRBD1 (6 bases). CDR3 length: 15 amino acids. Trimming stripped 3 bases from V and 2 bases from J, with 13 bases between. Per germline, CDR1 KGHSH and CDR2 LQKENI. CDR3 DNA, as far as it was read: TGTGCCAGCTCACCCTCAACCGGGACACAAGAGACC. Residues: CASSPSTGTQET. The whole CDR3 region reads CASSPSTGTQETQYF.

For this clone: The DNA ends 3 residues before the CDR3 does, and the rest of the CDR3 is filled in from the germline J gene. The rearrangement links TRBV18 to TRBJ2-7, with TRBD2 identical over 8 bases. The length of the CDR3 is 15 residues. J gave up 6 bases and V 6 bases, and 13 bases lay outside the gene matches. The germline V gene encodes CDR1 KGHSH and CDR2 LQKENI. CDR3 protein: CASSPSGLANGEQYF. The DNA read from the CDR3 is TGTGCCAGCTCCCCTTCAGGACTAGCAAACGGCGAG.